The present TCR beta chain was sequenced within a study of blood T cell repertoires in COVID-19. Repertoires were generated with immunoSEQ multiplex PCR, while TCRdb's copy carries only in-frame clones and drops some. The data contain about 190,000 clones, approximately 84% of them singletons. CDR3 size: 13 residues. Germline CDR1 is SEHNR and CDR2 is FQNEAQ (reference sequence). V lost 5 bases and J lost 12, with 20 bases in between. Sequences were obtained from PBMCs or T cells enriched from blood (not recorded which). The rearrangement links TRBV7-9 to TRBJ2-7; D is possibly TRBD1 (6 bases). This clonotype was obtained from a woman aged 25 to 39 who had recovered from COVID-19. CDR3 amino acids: CASSKPRTATRYF. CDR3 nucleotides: TGTGCCAGCAGCAAGCCTAGGACAGCTACTCGGTACTTC. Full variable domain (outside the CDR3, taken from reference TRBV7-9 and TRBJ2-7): DTGVSQNPRHKITKRGQNVTFRCDPISEHNRLYWYRQTLGQGPEFLTYFQNEAQLEKSRLLSDRFSAERPKGSFSTLEIQRTEQGDSAMYLCASSKPRTATRYFGPGTRLTVT.